The subject of this entry is one T cell receptor (beta chain). This CDR3 is 16 amino acids long. Germline V CDR1 and CDR2: SEHNR, FQNEAQ (reference sequence). V was pared by 2 bases and J by 3 bases, with 6 bases of the junction left unmatched. This specimen belongs to a study of blood T cell repertoires in COVID-19. Sequencing was performed with immunoSEQ multiplex PCR; in TCRdb, only in-frame clones are kept and a portion is missing. The sample shows about 400,000 clones, over 85% of them seen only once. The sample taken for sequencing was PBMCs or T cells enriched from blood (not recorded which). The receptor comes from a woman aged 25 to 45 who had recovered from COVID-19. The V and J genes are TRBV7-9 and TRBJ2-2; 7 bases map to TRBD1. CDR3: CASSLRQGADTGELFF. The CDR3 nucleotides read TGTGCCAGCAGCTTAAGACAGGGCGCGGACACCGGGGAGCTGTTTTTT. Full variable domain (rest looked up from reference TRBV7-9 and TRBJ2-2): DTGVSQNPRHKITKRGQNVTFRCDPISEHNRLYWYRQTLGQGPEFLTYFQNEAQLEKSRLLSDRFSAERPKGSFSTLEIQRTEQGDSAMYLCASSLRQGADTGELFFGEGSRLTVL.